This T cell receptor (beta chain) was obtained from a study of somatic mutations in cytotoxic T cells in rheumatoid arthritis. Study-level points and caveats: The modest underrepresentation of TRBV07 observed in rheumatoid arthritis patients was not subjected to multiple-comparison adjustment. Comparison of CD8+ T-cell clonality between rheumatoid arthritis patients and age-matched healthy controls yielded no significant difference. The antigen targets of the expanded CD8+ clones lacked identification. Each of about an eighth of the roughly 65 patients had a largest CD8+ clone that made up more than 20% of CD8+ cells.

The CDR3 consists of 15 residues. Trimming at V came to 4 bases and at J to 2 bases, leaving 7 bases not matched to a gene. Germline assignment: CDR1 SEHNR and CDR2 FQNEAQ (reference sequence). As concerns this clone: Antigen specificity is unknown.

Only in-frame clones appear in the TCRdb table, and some are missing; sequencing was by immunoSEQ multiplex PCR. Among tens of thousands of clones listed, less than 85% were seen once. Sequenced: CD8+ T cells sorted from blood. The chain links TRBV7-9 to TRBJ2-7, with 8 bases identical to TRBD2. The sequence derives from a man aged 35-49 years in good health. The chain's CDR3 is CASSSGAGAPYEQYF. The DNA for the CDR3 is TGTGCCAGCAGCTCTGGAGCGGGAGCGCCCTACGAGCAGTACTTC.